This T cell receptor (beta chain) comes out of a study of T cell changes during pregnancy in multiple sclerosis. TCRdb keeps only in-frame clones here, not all; method: immunoSEQ multiplex PCR. The sample carries around 83,000 clones, about 90% recorded once. V shed 4 bases and J 5 bases; nucleotides not matched to a gene: 5. The CDR3 has 15 amino acids. CDR1 is MNHNY, CDR2 SVGAGI, per germline (reference sequence). This sequence originates from a female donor with multiple sclerosis, enrolled in a pregnancy study. The genes are TRBV6-6 and TRBJ2-2, with TRBD2 matching over 9 bases. The sample was CD4+ T cells from peripheral blood mononuclear cells, taken in the second trimester of pregnancy. This chain's CDR3 is CASSWGLARTGELFF. As DNA, the CDR3 is TGTGCCAGCAGTTGGGGACTAGCTCGAACCGGGGAGCTGTTTTTT.